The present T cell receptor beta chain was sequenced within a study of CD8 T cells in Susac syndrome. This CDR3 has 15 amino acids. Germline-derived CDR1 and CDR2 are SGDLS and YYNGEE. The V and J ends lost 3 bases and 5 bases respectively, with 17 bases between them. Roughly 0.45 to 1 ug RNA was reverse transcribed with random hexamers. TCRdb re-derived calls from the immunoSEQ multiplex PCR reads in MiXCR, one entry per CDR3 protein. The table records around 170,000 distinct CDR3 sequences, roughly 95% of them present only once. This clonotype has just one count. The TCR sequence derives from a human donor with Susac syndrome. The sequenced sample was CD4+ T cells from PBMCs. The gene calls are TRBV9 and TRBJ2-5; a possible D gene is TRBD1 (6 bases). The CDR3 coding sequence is TGTGCCAGCAGCGGCACCGGGACATCATATGAGACCCAGTACTTC. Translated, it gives CASSGTGTSYETQYF.